These 19 T cell receptor beta chains were sequenced from one sample in a study of T cell clonality in common variable immunodeficiency (dated by TCRdb to 2015 to 2017). To prepare the library, the immunoSEQ multiplex PCR assay was applied. Drawn from immuneACCESS, this table holds only the in-frame rearrangements with V and J called that TCRdb kept. Clones are partly lost; checked studies trace under half to an unresolved V gene and leave the rest unexplained. This sample contains 42,000 or so clones, none of which is a singleton. Less than 2.5% of the sample lies in the top ten. The sample was peripheral blood mononuclear cells. The receptors here all came from a person aged 18-70 years in good health.

This clone was detected many times. The read ends 3 residues early relative to the CDR3; the germline J gene fills the gap. The chain combines TRBV7-2 with TRBJ1-1; D remains ambiguous. The CDR3 totals 15 residues. The germline gives CDR1 SGHTA, CDR2 FQGNSA. V was shortened by 2 bases and J by 0 bases, with 10 bases between the two germline ends. Incomplete CDR3 DNA: TGTGCCAGCAGCTTACAAGCCAGGATGAACACTGAA. Translation: CASSLQARMNTE. The complete CDR3 sequence is CASSLQARMNTEAFF.

This clone was counted at least ten times. The CDR3 is cut off 3 residues early in the read; its end comes from the germline J gene. The chain recombines TRBV12-3 or TRBV12-4 with TRBJ2-7; D gene unclear. This CDR3 region has 13 residues. V lost 2 bases, J lost 0 bases, and 5 bases lay in between. Here the CDR3 reads CASSLHNSYEQYF. CDR3 DNA (partial): TGTGCCAGCAGTTTACACAACTCCTACGAG.

This clone was observed many times. Coverage ceases 3 residues before the CDR3 finishes, and the germline J gene fills in the end. V gene TRBV6-2 or TRBV6-3 combines with J gene TRBJ1-2, with D possibly being TRBD1 (5 bases). V was shortened by 5 bases and J by 5 bases, with 9 bases between the two germline ends. CDR1 is MNHEY, CDR2 SVGEGT, per germline. The CDR3 runs 12 residues. The CDR3 sequence: CASSETEYGYTF. The DNA read from the CDR3 is TGTGCCAGCAGTGAGACAGAGTATGGC.

This clone showed up many times. The read gets to within 3 residues of the CDR3 end, and the germline J gene fills in the rest. This rearrangement joins TRBV7-7 to TRBJ2-2; D might be TRBD2 (5 bases). The CDR3 length is 14 residues. Germline assignment: CDR1 SSHAT and CDR2 FNYEAQ (reference sequence). V lost 7 bases and J 7 bases, leaving 16 bases between the germline ends. Partial CDR3 DNA: TGTGCCAGCACCGAGGCACGAAGCGGCGGGGAG. This encodes CASTEARSGGE. The whole CDR3 is CASTEARSGGELFF.

The sample holds many counts of this clone. Read coverage stops 3 residues before the CDR3 terminus; the germline J gene supplies the remainder. This chain joins TRBV20-1 and TRBJ2-3, with 12 bases lining up with TRBD2. Germline V CDR1 and CDR2: DFQATT, SNEGSKA (reference sequence). V shed 1 base and J 5 bases; nucleotides not matched to a gene: 4. The CDR3 loop spans 15 amino acids. The part of the CDR3 DNA that was read is TGCAGTGCTAGAGTCCCGGGACTAGCGGGAGATACG. It encodes CSARVPGLAGDT. The full-length CDR3 reads as CSARVPGLAGDTQYF.

This clone showed up many times. The missing CDR3 end, 3 residues past where the read stops, is filled in from the germline J gene. The V gene is TRBV19, the J gene TRBJ1-5; a possible D gene is TRBD1 (5 bases). With 7 bases removed from V and 1 base from J, the gap between germline ends came to 20 bases. The CDR3 has 17 amino acids. The germline V gene encodes CDR1 LNHDA and CDR2 SQIVND (reference sequence). Incomplete CDR3 DNA: TGTGCCAGTACCAACAGAGCGGGACTAGGGAGCAATCAGCCC. Protein: CASTNRAGLGSNQP. Given in full, the CDR3 is CASTNRAGLGSNQPQHF.

The table lists this clone with a few counts. This likely came from a read error, as a far larger clone is one base away. The CDR3 end is not reached by the read, which stops 3 residues before it; the germline J gene fills it in. This specimen includes other DNA sequences encoding the same CDR3. The chain couples TRBV7-9 to TRBJ2-1, with D maybe TRBD2 (6 bases). In germline, CDR1 is SEHNR, CDR2 FQNEAQ (reference sequence). V dropped 1 base and J dropped 8 bases, with 12 bases sitting between them. The CDR3 sequence is 14 residues long. The CDR3 DNA, read in part, is TGTGCCAGCAGCTTAGTATTCGGAGGGGATGAG. This codes for CASSLVFGGDE. The CDR3 as a whole reads CASSLVFGGDEQFF.

This clone has a count of ten or more. The CDR3 extends 3 residues past the end of the read, so its final part is completed from the germline J gene. The V call is TRBV12-5, the J call TRBJ1-2; TRBD1 might be the D (5 bases). Germline lookup yields CDR1 LGHNT and CDR2 FRNRAP. The CDR3 has 15 residues. Here the CDR3 reads CASGLVQVAGRGYTF. CDR3 DNA (partial): TGTGCTAGTGGTTTGGTACAGGTGGCAGGGAGAGGC.

This clone came up many times. The sequence runs out 3 residues before the end of the CDR3; the remainder is reconstructed from the germline J gene. The identical CDR3 is also encoded by other nucleotide sequences in the sample. The rearrangement links TRBV20-1 to TRBJ2-3, with 14 bases that match TRBD2. The CDR3 has 14 residues. The trim removed 3 bases at V and 4 bases at J, leaving 0 bases unmatched. Germline loops: CDR1 DFQATT, CDR2 SNEGSKA (reference sequence). The CDR3 sequence is CSARTSGGADTQYF. CDR3 DNA, as far as it was read: TGCAGTGCTAGGACTAGCGGGGGGGCAGATACG.

This clone was detected ten times or more. The CDR3 end is not reached by the read, which stops 3 residues before it; the germline J gene fills it in. The gene calls are TRBV6-1 and TRBJ1-1; 8 nucleotides match TRBD1. Germline V CDR1 and CDR2: MNHNS, SASEGT. This CDR3 has 15 amino acids. J gave up 4 bases and V 4 bases, and 8 bases lay outside the gene matches. CDR3 sequence reads: CASSAWTGSSTEAFF. CDR3 DNA (partial): TGTGCCAGCAGTGCCTGGACAGGGTCGTCCACTGAA.

This clone has ten or more counts. The read is 3 residues too short to cover the CDR3 end, so that end is filled in from the germline J gene. V gene TRBV7-2 combines with J gene TRBJ1-6, with TRBD1 identical over 7 bases. Germline-derived CDR1 and CDR2 are SGHTA and FQGNSA. V was clipped by 5 bases and J by 10 bases; unmatched bases: 11. This CDR3 has 15 amino acids. CDR3 DNA, as far as it was read: TGTGCCAGCAGCCCGATGACAGGGAGACTGTCACCC. Translation gives CASSPMTGRLSP. The whole CDR3 sequence is CASSPMTGRLSPLHF.

In the case of this clone: The read finishes 3 residues shy of the CDR3 end, and the germline J gene is used to complete it. The V and J genes are TRBV5-1 and TRBJ2-3; 10 positions match TRBD2. CDR1 and CDR2 (germline): SGHRS, YFSETQ. The CDR3 extends over 14 amino acids. CDR3 sequence reads: CASSWVAGGETQYF. The covered CDR3 bases are TGCGCCAGCTCTTGGGTAGCGGGAGGTGAGACG.

This clone was seen many times. The sequence runs out 3 residues before the end of the CDR3; the remainder is reconstructed from the germline J gene. This chain links TRBV9 with TRBJ2-7; D is undetermined. V was pared by 3 bases and J by 4 bases, with 8 bases between. There are 12 residues in the CDR3. Germline lookup yields CDR1 SGDLS and CDR2 YYNGEE. The part of the CDR3 DNA that was read is TGTGCCAGCAGCGACATCGATTACGAG. Translating gives CASSDIDYE. Given in full, the CDR3 is CASSDIDYEQYF.

This clone appeared many times. The sequenced fragment ends 3 residues before the CDR3 boundary, so the rest is inferred from the germline J gene. The V gene is TRBV14, the J gene TRBJ2-3; no definite D call. The germline V and J ends were trimmed by 1 base and 1 base, with 9 bases remaining between them. Germline V lookup: CDR1 SGHDN, CDR2 FVKESK. CDR3 size: 15 residues. CDR3 bases read: TGTGCCAGCAGCCAAGGAGAACGGGGCACAGATACG. Protein sequence: CASSQGERGTDT. The whole CDR3 region reads CASSQGERGTDTQYF.

Ten or more counts support this clone. Read coverage stops 3 residues before the CDR3 terminus; the germline J gene supplies the remainder. V and J are TRBV7-2 and TRBJ2-7, with 8 bases identical to TRBD2. Germline V gene sequence: CDR1 SGHTA, CDR2 FQGNSA. CDR3 size: 14 residues. V dropped 3 bases and J dropped 1; count of bases not matched to a gene: 2. The covered CDR3 bases are TGTGCCAGCAGCTTGGCGGGAGGATCCTACGAG. Amino acid sequence: CASSLAGGSYE. The full CDR3 protein is CASSLAGGSYEQYF.

This clone was counted at least ten times. The read ends 3 residues before the CDR3 terminus; that terminus is restored from the germline J gene. The chain is built from TRBV29-1 and TRBJ2-2; TRBD1 is a possible D gene (6 bases). The CDR3 sequence is 14 residues long. From germline, CDR1 is SQVTM and CDR2 ANQGSEA. Trimming removed 2 bases from V and 5 bases from J, with 12 bases in between. The CDR3 is CSVERSRGTGELFF. CDR3 DNA (partial): TGCAGCGTTGAAAGGTCGAGGGGGACCGGGGAG.

The sample holds many counts of this clone. The read finishes 3 residues shy of the CDR3 end, and the germline J gene is used to complete it. The chain couples TRBV20-1 to TRBJ2-3; 9 nucleotides line up with TRBD2. Germline CDR1 and CDR2: DFQATT and SNEGSKA (reference sequence). The trim removed 0 bases at V and 0 bases at J, leaving 4 bases unmatched. The CDR3 sequence is 16 residues long. CDR3 loop: CSARDPSGISTDTQYF. The part of the CDR3 DNA that was read is TGCAGTGCTAGAGATCCTAGCGGGATTAGCACAGATACG.

This clone was observed a few times. The CDR3 is cut off 3 residues early in the read; its end comes from the germline J gene. This chain links TRBV19 with TRBJ2-2, with 10 nucleotides matching TRBD1. Germline lookup yields CDR1 LNHDA and CDR2 SQIVND (reference sequence). There are 16 residues in the CDR3. The sequenced part of the CDR3 DNA is TGTGCCAGTAGTGGAGACAGGGGGCTAATTAATGAAAAG. Translating it yields CASSGDRGLINEK. The entire CDR3 protein is CASSGDRGLINEKLFF.

This clone was seen ten or more times. The read ends 3 residues early relative to the CDR3; the germline J gene fills the gap. The V call is TRBV18, the J call TRBJ2-5; D gene ambiguous. Between the trimmed V and J ends, which lost 2 bases and 1 base, there was a span of 11 bases. The CDR3 runs to 15 residues. Germline V gene lookup returns CDR1 KGHSH and CDR2 LQKENI. CDR3 region: CASSPGQNLQETQYF. CDR3 bases read: TGTGCCAGCTCACCAGGGCAGAACCTCCAAGAGACC.